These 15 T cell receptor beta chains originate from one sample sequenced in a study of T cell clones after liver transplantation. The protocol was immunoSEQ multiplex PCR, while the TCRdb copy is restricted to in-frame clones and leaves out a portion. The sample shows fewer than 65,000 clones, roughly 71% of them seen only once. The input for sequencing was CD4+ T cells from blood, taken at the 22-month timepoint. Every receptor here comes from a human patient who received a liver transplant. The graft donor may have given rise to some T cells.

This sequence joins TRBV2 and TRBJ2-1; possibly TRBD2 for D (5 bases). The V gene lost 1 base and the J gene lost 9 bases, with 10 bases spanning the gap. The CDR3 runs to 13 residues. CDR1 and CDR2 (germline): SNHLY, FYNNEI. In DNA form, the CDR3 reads TGTGCCAGCAGTGAAGAATATCGGGGTGAGCAGTTCTTC. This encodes CASSEEYRGEQFF.

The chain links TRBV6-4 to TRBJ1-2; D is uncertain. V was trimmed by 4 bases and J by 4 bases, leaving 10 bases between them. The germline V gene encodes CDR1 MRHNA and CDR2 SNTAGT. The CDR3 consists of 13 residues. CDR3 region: CASSVEGSYGYTF. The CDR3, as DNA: TGTGCCAGCAGTGTAGAAGGCAGCTATGGCTACACCTTC.

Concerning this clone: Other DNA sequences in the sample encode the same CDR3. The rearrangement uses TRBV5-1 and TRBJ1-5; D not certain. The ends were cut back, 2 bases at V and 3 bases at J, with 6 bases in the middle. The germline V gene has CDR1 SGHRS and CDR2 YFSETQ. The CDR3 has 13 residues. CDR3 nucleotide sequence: TGCGCCAGCAGCTTTGGGGTCAATCAGCCCCAGCATTTT. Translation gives CASSFGVNQPQHF. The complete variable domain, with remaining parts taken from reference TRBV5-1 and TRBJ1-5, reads KAGVTQTPRYLIKTRGQQVTLSCSPISGHRSVSWYQQTPGQGLQFLFEYFSETQRNKGNFPGRFSGRQFSNSRSEMNVSTLELGDSALYLCASSFGVNQPQHFGDGTRLSIL.

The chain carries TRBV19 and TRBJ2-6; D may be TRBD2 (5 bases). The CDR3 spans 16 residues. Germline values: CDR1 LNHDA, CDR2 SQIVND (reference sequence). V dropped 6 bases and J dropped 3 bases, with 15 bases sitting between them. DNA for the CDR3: TGTGCCAGTAGGCCCGGACTTTTATATGGGGCCAACGTCCTGACTTTC. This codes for CASRPGLLYGANVLTF. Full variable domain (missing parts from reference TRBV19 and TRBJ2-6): DGGITQSPKYLFRKEGQNVTLSCEQNLNHDAMYWYRQDPGQGLRLIYYSQIVNDFQKGDIAEGYSVSREKKESFPLTVTSAQKNPTAFYLCASRPGLLYGANVLTFGAGSRLTVL.

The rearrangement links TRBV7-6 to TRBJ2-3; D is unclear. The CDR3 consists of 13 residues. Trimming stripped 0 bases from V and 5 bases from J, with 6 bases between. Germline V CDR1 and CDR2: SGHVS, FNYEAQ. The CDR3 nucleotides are TGTGCCAGCAGCTTAGCTATTAGAGATACGCAGTATTTT. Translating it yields CASSLAIRDTQYF.

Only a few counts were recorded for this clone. The CDR3 nucleotides are TGTGCCAGCAGACAGGGGGAGTCTGGCTACACCTTC. It specifies CASRQGESGYTF. The V call is TRBV27, the J call TRBJ1-2, with TRBD1 matching over 8 bases. V shed 6 bases, J shed 7 bases, and the junction held 4 bases outside the gene matches. The CDR3 runs to 12 residues. Germline lookup yields CDR1 MNHEY and CDR2 SMNVEV (reference sequence).

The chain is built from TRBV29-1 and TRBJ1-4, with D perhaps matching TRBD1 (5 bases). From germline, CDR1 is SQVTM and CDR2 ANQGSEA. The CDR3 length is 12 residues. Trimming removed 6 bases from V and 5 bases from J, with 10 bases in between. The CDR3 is CSVGDRNEKLFF. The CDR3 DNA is TGCAGCGTGGGGGACCGGAATGAAAAACTGTTTTTT.

The CDR3 reads CASSERQGRVYEQYF. The CDR3 coding sequence is TGTGCCAGCAGTGAAAGACAGGGGCGCGTCTACGAGCAGTACTTC. The chain has TRBV6-1 and TRBJ2-7; TRBD1 agrees at 8 bases. The CDR3 is made up of 15 amino acids. Germline values: CDR1 MNHNS, CDR2 SASEGT. Trimming at V came to 2 bases and at J to 3 bases, leaving 6 bases not matched to a gene.

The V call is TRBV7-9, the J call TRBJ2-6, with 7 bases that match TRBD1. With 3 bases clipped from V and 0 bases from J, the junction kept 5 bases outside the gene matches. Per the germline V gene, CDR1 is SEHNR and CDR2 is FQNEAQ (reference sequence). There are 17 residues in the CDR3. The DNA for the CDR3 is TGTGCCAGCAGCTTTTGGACAGGTGGCTCTGGGGCCAACGTCCTGACTTTC. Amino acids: CASSFWTGGSGANVLTF.

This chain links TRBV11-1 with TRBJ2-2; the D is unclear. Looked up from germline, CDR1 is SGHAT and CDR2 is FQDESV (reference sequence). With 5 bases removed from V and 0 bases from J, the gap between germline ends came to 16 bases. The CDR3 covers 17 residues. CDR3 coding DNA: TGTGCCAGCAGCCACTCGAGGACGGCCGCGAACACCGGGGAGCTGTTTTTT. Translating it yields CASSHSRTAANTGELFF.

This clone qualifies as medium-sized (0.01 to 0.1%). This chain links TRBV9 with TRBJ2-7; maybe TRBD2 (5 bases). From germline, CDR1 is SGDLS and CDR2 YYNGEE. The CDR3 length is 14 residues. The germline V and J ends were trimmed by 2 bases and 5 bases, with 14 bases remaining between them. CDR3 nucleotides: TGTGCCAGCAGCGTCCGGTTTGAGGGAAACGAGCAGTACTTC. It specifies CASSVRFEGNEQYF.

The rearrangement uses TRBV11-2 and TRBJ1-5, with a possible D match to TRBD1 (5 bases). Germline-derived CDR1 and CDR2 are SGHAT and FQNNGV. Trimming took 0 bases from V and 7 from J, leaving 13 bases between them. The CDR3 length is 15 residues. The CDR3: CASSLDYGGRQPQHF. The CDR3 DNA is TGTGCCAGCAGCTTAGATTACGGGGGAAGGCAGCCCCAGCATTTT. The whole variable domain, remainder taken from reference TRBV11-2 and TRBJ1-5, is EAGVAQSPRYKIIEKRQSVAFWCNPISGHATLYWYQQILGQGPKLLIQFQNNGVVDDSQLPKDRFSAERLKGVDSTLKIQPAKLEDSAVYLCASSLDYGGRQPQHFGDGTRLSIL.

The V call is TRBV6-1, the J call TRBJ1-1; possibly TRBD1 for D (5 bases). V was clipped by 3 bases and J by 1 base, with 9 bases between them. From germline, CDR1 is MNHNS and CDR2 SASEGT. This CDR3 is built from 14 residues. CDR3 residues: CASSEMRGNTEAFF. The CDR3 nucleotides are TGTGCCAGCAGTGAGATGAGGGGGAACACTGAAGCTTTCTTT.

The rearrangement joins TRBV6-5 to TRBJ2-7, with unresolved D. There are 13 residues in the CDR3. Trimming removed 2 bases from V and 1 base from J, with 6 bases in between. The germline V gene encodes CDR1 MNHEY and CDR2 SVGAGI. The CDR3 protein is CASSYGESYEQYF. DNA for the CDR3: TGTGCCAGCAGTTACGGCGAGTCCTACGAGCAGTACTTC.

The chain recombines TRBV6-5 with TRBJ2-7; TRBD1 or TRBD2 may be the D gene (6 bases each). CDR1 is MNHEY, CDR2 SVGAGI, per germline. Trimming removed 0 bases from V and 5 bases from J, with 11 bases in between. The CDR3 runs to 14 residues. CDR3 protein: CASSYSSGGDEQYF. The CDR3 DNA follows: TGTGCCAGCAGTTACTCGTCCGGGGGCGACGAGCAGTACTTC.